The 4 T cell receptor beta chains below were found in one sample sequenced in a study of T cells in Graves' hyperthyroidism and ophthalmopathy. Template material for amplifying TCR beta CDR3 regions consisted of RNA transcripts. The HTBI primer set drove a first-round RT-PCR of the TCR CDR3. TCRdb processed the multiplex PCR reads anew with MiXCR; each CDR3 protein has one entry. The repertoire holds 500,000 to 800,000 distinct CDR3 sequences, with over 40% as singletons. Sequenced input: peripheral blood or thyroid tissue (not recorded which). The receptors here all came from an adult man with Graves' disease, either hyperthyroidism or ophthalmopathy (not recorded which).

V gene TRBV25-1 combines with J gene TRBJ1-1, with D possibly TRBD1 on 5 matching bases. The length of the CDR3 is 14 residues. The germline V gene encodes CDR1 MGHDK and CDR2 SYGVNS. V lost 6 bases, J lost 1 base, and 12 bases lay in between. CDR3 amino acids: CASRPSTENTEAFF. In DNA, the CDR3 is TGTGCCAGCAGACCTTCGACAGAGAACACTGAAGCTTTCTTT.

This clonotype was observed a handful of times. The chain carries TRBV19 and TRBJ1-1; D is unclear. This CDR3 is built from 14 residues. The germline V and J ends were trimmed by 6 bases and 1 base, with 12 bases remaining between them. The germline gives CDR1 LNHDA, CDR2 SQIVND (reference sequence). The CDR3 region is CASSPPEQNTEAFF. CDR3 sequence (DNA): TGTGCCAGTAGCCCACCAGAACAGAACACTGAAGCTTTCTTT.

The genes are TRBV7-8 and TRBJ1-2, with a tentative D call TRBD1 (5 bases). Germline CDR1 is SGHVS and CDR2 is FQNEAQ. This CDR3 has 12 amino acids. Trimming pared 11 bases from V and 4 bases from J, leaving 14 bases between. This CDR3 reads CAWSVRGYGYTF. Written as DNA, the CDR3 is TGTGCCTGGAGTGTGAGGGGCTATGGCTACACCTTC.

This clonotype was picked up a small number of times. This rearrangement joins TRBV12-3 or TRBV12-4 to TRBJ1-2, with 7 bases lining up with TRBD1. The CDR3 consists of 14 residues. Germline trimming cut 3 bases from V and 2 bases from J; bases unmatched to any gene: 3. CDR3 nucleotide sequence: TGTGCCAGCAGTTTTAGAGGGGGCAACTATGGCTACACCTTC. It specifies CASSFRGGNYGYTF.